The clone carrying this TCR beta chain has just a few counts. Its antigen is not known. For TCRbeta, the library was prepared with unique molecular identifiers. TCRdb reprocessed the PCR reads with MiXCR, giving one entry per CDR3 protein. This sample carries hundreds of thousands of distinct CDR3 sequences, 13% of them seen once, and the ten largest clones take over 2%. The data belong to a study of T-cell reconstitution after alpha-beta-depleted transplantation in children. From germline, CDR1 is SGHRS and CDR2 YFSETQ. V was pared by 3 bases and J by 1 base, with 4 bases of the junction left unmatched. This CDR3 contains 15 residues. Points from the study as a whole: The authors attributed T-cell counts and diversity one year after transplant mostly to newly produced T cells. Expanded clones from the graft, numbering several hundred, reportedly supplied alpha-beta T cells about two months after transplant. After transplant, high TCRbeta diversity at day 60 in some patients arose from surviving recipient T cells and thymic progenitors.

The source is a male patient younger than 18 who had a stem cell transplant for acute myeloid leukemia, so the T cells may come from the graft donor. This material consisted of PBMCs, mostly from graft donor cells, taken 360 days after TCRalphabeta/CD19-depleted stem cell transplant. The V gene is TRBV5-1, the J gene TRBJ2-7; TRBD1 aligns across 10 bases. The CDR3 is CASSSWTGGSYEQYF. The CDR3 DNA is TGCGCCAGCAGCTCTTGGACAGGGGGATCCTACGAGCAGTACTTC.